This T cell receptor beta chain comes out of a study of T cells in Graves' hyperthyroidism and ophthalmopathy. Patients affected by ophthalmopathy presented a Clinical Activity Score of at least 3, a NOSPECS grade of at least 4, and disease duration below 3 months. Orbital computed tomography and thyroid ultrasound, together with serum TRAb and thyroxine and clinical symptoms, were used for diagnoses. TCR beta CDR3 regions were amplified from RNA transcripts. HTBI primers were the set used in a first-round RT-PCR of the TCR CDR3. One entry per CDR3 protein, called by TCRdb with MiXCR from the multiplex PCR reads. This table has fewer than 450,000 distinct CDR3 sequences, 11% to 15% appearing once. This clonotype came up once. This may be a read error: a much more frequent sequence differs by one nucleotide. V was pared by 9 bases and J by 0 bases, with 21 bases between. This CDR3 is 17 amino acids long. CDR1 SGHRS and CDR2 YFSETQ come from the germline V gene.

The V and J genes are TRBV5-1 and TRBJ2-2, with D possibly TRBD2 on 6 matching bases. The sequenced sample consisted of blood. This clonotype was sampled from a man aged 50 to 59 with Graves' ophthalmopathy. The CDR3 sequence is CANIAEAAGPNTGELFF. CDR3 nucleotide sequence: TGCGCCAACATAGCTGAGGCGGCGGGACCGAACACCGGGGAGCTGTTTTTT.